This T cell receptor beta chain was sequenced during a study of Ad26.COV2.S vaccination and SARS-CoV-2 variants. The overall study: In the COV1001 trial, the donor was in the Ad26.COV2.S arm. Study outcomes and limitations: Once vaccination had occurred, spike-specific CD8+ and CD4+ T cell responses reportedly showed substantial breadth.

Repertoires were generated with immunoSEQ multiplex PCR, while TCRdb's copy carries only in-frame clones and drops some. Among around 450,000 clones listed, about 90% were seen once. Looked up from germline, CDR1 is LNHDA and CDR2 is SQIVND (reference sequence). The CDR3 totals 21 residues. V shed 2 bases and J 2 bases; nucleotides not matched to a gene: 18. Treatment noted: around 19 received Ad26.COV2.S at low or high dose, single or two shots; about 5 received placebo; per-sample allocation not given. Samples were taken on day 63 after the first vaccine or placebo injection. On this clone: Its specificity is not known.

The source material was peripheral blood, sampled in a trial of Ad26.COV2.S vaccine versus placebo. This clonotype originated in a person between 18 and 60 years old who received the Ad26.COV2.S COVID-19 vaccine or a placebo. This chain links TRBV19 with TRBJ2-1, with 10 bases lining up with TRBD2. Written as DNA, the CDR3 is TGTGCCAGTAGTATATACGATACTAGCGGGATGTTCCAGGCGGCCTACAATGAGCAGTTCTTC. Protein sequence: CASSIYDTSGMFQAAYNEQFF.